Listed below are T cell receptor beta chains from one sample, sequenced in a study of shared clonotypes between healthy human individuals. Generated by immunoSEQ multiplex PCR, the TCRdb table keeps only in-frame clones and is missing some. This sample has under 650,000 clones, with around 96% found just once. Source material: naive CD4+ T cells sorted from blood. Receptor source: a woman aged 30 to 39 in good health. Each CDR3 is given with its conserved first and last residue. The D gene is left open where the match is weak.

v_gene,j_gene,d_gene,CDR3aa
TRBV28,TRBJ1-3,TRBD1,CASSLDRVGENTIYF
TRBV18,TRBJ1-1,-,CASSPPGGGNTEAFF
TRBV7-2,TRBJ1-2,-,CASSLEWGGYTF
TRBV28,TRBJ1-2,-,CASSPSTEFNYGYTF
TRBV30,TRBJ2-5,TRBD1,CAWSRTGGQETQYF
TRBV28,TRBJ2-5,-,CASSFLSETQYF
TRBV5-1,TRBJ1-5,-,CASSFDIHQPQHF
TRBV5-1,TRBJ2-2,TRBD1,CASSTRTGGTGELFF
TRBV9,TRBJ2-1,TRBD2,CASSVGSGLHNEQFF
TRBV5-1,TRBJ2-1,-,CASSLNLGIAAYNEQFF
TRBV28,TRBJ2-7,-,CASTRGARAYEQYF
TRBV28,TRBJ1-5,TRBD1,CASSPGTGGQPQHF
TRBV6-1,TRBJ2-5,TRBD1,CASSQDRGRETQYF
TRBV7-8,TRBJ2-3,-,CASSPKGRTSDTQYF
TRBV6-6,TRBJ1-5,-,CASSPVGGPYQPQHF
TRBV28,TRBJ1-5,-,CASKRAGNQPQHF
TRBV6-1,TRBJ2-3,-,CASSAAGSDTQYF
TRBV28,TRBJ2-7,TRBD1,CASRSGTVPYEQYF
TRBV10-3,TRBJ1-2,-,CAISEGQSNGYTF
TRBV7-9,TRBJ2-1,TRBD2,CASSPQAGSYNEQFF
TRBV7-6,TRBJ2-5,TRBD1,CASSPGGIKTQYF
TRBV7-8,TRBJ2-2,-,CASSPTTGTVRGGELFF
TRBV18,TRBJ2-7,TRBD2,CASSVGLAGLYEQYF